The source of this T cell receptor (beta chain) is a study of early T cells in non-severe SARS-CoV-2 infection. The overall study: RNA in bulk from unsorted whole blood was sequenced, and chains were unpaired.

Germline CDR1 and CDR2: MNHEY and SMNVEV (reference sequence). V lost 6 bases, J lost 8 bases, and 20 bases lay in between. The CDR3 contains 15 residues. Each single cDNA molecule received a unique molecular identifier. From the 5' RACE reads, TCRdb called clonotypes with MiXCR, one entry per CDR3 protein. The profile shows 30,000 or so distinct CDR3 sequences, 5% to 6.5% of them singletons. This clonotype was found a few times. The chain joins TRBV27 to TRBJ2-1, with D maybe TRBD2 (5 bases). Sequencing used whole blood. This sequence was found in an adult who was a healthcare worker with PCR-confirmed SARS-CoV-2 infection or an uninfected control (not recorded which). The CDR3 DNA sequence: TGTGCCAGCAGCCTGACACTGGGAGTCGTCGATGAGCAGTTCTTC. This codes for CASSLTLGVVDEQFF.